This TCR beta chain came from a study of vaccination effects on CD4 cells after COVID-19. The authors isolated CD4+ T cells after roughly 10 days of culture. None of the vaccinated had previously contracted SARS-CoV-2, and their nucleocapsid antibodies tested negative. V lost 1 base, J lost 4 bases, and 7 bases stayed unmatched. Germline lookup yields CDR1 SGHNT and CDR2 YYREEE (reference sequence). The length of the CDR3 is 15 residues. As regards this clone: Its antigen is unidentified.

The repertoire was sequenced with immunoSEQ multiplex PCR; TCRdb's copy has only in-frame clones and lacks some. The sample lists about 72,000 clones; approximately 80% were seen once. Sequenced material: CD4+ T cells from PBMCs cultured without peptide, taken before COVID-19 vaccination. The rearrangement joins TRBV5-4 to TRBJ2-7; 8 nucleotides align to TRBD2. This sequence originates from a human donor who received a COVID-19 vaccine. DNA of the CDR3: TGTGCCAGCAGCTTGAGGGCCCGCGGGAGGTACGAGCAGTACGTC. It translates to CASSLRARGRYEQYV.